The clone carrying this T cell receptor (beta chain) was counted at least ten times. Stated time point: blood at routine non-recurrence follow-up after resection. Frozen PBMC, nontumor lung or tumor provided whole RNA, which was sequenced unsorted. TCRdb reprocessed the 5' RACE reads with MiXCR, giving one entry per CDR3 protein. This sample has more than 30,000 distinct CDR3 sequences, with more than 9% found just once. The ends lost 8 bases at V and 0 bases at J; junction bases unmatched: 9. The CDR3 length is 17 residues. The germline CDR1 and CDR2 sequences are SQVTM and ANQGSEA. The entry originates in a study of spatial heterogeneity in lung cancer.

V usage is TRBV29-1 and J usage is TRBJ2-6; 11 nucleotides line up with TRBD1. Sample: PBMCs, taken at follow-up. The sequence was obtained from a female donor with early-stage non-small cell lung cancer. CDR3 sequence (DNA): TGCAGCATCCCCGAGGGGACAGGGGGCTCTGGGGCCAACGTCCTGACTTTC. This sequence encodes CSIPEGTGGSGANVLTF.